This T cell receptor beta chain was sequenced during a study of HIV-infected patients and healthy controls. No cell fractionation was done, so the repertoire covers all unsorted peripheral blood T cells. About 40% of the ten uninfected healthy control donors were sampled twice, around 14 weeks apart. Peripheral blood, 2 to 2.5 ml, was drawn for RNA extraction. This clonotype has a handful of counts. This CDR3 region has 16 residues. Germline CDR1 and CDR2: KGHSH and LQKENI. The V gene end was trimmed by 4 bases and the J gene end by 0 bases; junction bases not matched to a gene: 5. Alpha and beta constant-region primers primed reverse transcription of approximately 0.55 ug RNA. Alpha and beta chain libraries were made separately by chain-specific third strand synthesis with multiplexing indices. The library had 12-nucleotide molecular identifiers formed by two random hexamers joined together. TCRdb reprocessed the 5' RACE reads via MiXCR and lists one record per CDR3 protein. The repertoire holds approximately 17,000 distinct CDR3 sequences, with more than 7.5% as singletons.

The sequenced sample was blood. The V gene is TRBV18, the J gene TRBJ2-3, with TRBD1 matching 9 bases. The receptor's source is an adult in good health. CDR3 protein: CASSLWDRASTDTQYF. CDR3 nucleotide sequence: TGTGCCAGCTCACTCTGGGACAGGGCGAGCACAGATACGCAGTATTTT.